This note documents a single T cell receptor (beta chain) sequence. The antigen is not known. Germline CDR1 and CDR2: KGHDR and SFDVKD. The junction had 2 bases not matched to a gene; V was cut back by 1 base and J by 0 bases. The CDR3 is 16 amino acids. This entry belongs to a study of blood T cells in healthy people across ages. Total RNA was isolated from each sample in quantities of at least 5 micrograms. Sample-barcoded 5' priming and a J-beta primer mix drove a second PCR of 7 to 11 cycles. Every molecule of cDNA carried a tag from a template-switch adaptor with 12 random nucleotides. TCRdb processed the 5' RACE reads anew with MiXCR; each CDR3 protein has one entry. The table records around 750,000 distinct CDR3 sequences, less than 70% of them present only once. The study's findings and limits: Any changes in expanded clonotypes were possibly confounded, as donor CMV status remained unknown. Total diversity from one million sequenced T cells was likely underestimated.

The sequence was obtained from a man aged 80 or over in good health. The chain is built from TRBV24-1 and TRBJ2-1, with 7 bases fitting TRBD2. The sequenced sample consisted of blood. The DNA for the CDR3 is TGTGCCACCAGTGATTTAGCGGGGAGCTCCTACAATGAGCAGTTCTTC. Amino acids: CATSDLAGSSYNEQFF.